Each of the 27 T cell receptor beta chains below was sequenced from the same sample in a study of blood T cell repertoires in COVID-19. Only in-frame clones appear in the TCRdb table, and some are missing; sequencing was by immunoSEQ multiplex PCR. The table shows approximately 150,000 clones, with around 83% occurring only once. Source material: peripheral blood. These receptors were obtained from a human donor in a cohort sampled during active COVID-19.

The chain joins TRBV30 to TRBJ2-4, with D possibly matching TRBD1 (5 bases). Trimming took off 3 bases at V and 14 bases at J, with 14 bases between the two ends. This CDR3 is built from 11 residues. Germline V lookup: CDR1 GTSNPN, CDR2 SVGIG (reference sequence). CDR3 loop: CAWRDTRVEYF. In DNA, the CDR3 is TGTGCCTGGAGGGACACCAGGGTTGAGTACTTC.

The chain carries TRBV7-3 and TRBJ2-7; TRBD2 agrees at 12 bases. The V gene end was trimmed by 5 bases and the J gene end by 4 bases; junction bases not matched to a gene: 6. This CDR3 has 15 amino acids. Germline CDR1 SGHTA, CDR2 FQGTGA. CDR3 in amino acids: CASSLGTSGSYEQYF. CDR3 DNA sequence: TGTGCCAGCAGCCTCGGGACTAGCGGGTCTTACGAGCAGTACTTC.

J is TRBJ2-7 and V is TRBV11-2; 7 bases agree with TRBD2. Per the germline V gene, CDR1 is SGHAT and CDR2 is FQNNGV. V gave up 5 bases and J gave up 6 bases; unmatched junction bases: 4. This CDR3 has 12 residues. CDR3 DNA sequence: TGTGCCAGCAGCCGAAGCGGGACCGAGCAGTACTTC. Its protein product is CASSRSGTEQYF. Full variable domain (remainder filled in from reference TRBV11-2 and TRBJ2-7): EAGVAQSPRYKIIEKRQSVAFWCNPISGHATLYWYQQILGQGPKLLIQFQNNGVVDDSQLPKDRFSAERLKGVDSTLKIQPAKLEDSAVYLCASSRSGTEQYFGPGTRLTVT.

The CDR3 region has the DNA TGTGCCAGCAGTGAAGCGGCGGGGTTTCAAAACATTCAGTACTTC. This encodes CASSEAAGFQNIQYF. This chain connects TRBV6-1 to TRBJ2-4; the D gene is possibly TRBD2 (6 bases). V dropped 0 bases and J dropped 5 bases, with 11 bases sitting between them. Germline loops: CDR1 MNHNS, CDR2 SASEGT. The CDR3 spans 15 residues.

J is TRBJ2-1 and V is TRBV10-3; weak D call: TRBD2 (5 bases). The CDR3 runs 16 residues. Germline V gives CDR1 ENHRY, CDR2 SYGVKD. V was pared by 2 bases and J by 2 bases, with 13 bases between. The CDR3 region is CAISEPSLHAYNEQFF. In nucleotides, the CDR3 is TGTGCCATCAGTGAGCCTAGCTTACATGCCTACAATGAGCAGTTCTTC.

The CDR3 is CASSLATDTQYF. The CDR3 coding sequence is TGCGCCAGCAGCTTAGCCACAGATACGCAGTATTTT. The chain carries TRBV5-1 and TRBJ2-3, with no clear D. Germline V lookup: CDR1 SGHRS, CDR2 YFSETQ. This CDR3 is built from 12 residues. V lost 2 bases, J lost 2 bases, and 3 bases lay in between. Drawing the rest from reference TRBV5-1 and TRBJ2-3, the complete variable domain is KAGVTQTPRYLIKTRGQQVTLSCSPISGHRSVSWYQQTPGQGLQFLFEYFSETQRNKGNFPGRFSGRQFSNSRSEMNVSTLELGDSALYLCASSLATDTQYFGPGTRLTVL.

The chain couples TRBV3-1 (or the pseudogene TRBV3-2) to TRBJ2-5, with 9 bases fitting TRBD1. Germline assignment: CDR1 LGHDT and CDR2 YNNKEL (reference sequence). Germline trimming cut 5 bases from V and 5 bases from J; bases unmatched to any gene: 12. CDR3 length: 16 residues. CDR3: CASSTPGTGGPETQYF. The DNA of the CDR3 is TGTGCCAGCAGCACCCCCGGAACAGGGGGCCCGGAGACCCAGTACTTC.

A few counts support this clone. The CDR3 is CASSLALGSTDTQYF. The CDR3 DNA is TGTGCCAGCAGCTTAGCGCTGGGCAGCACAGATACGCAGTATTTT. J is TRBJ2-3 and V is TRBV7-9; D remains unclear. The CDR3 has 15 residues. Germline assignment: CDR1 SEHNR and CDR2 FQNEAQ (reference sequence). V lost 0 bases to trimming and J lost 0 bases, with 7 bases between them.

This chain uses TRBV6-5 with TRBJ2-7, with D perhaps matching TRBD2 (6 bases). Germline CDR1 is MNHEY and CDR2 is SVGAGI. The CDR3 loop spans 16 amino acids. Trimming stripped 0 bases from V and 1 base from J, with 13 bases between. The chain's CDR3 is CASSYSYGSLSYEQYF. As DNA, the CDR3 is TGTGCCAGCAGTTACTCGTACGGGAGCCTTTCCTACGAGCAGTACTTC.

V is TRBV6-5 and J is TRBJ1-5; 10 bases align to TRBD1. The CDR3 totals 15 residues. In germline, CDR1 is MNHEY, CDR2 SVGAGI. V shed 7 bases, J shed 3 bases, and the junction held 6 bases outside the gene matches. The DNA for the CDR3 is TGTGCCAGCACCTCGACAGGGGGCTACAATCAGCCCCAGCATTTT. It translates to CASTSTGGYNQPQHF.

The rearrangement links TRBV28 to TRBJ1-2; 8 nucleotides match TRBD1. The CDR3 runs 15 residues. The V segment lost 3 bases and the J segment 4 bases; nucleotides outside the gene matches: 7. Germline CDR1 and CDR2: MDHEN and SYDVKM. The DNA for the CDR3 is TGTGCCAGCAGTTTTATAGGACAGGGAATCTATGGCTACACCTTC. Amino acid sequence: CASSFIGQGIYGYTF.

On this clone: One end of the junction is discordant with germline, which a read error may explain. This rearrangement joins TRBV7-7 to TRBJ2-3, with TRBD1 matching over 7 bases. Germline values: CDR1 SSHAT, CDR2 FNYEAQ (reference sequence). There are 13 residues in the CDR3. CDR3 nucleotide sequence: TGTGCTAGCAGCGAACAGGGGCCAGATACGCAGTATTTT. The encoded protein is CASSEQGPDTQYF.

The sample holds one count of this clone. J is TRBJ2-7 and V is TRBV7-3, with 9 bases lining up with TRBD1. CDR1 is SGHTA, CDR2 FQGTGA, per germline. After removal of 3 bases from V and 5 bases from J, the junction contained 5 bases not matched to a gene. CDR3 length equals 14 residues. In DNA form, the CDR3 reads TGTGCCAGCAGCTTCGCGGGACAGGGAGACGAGCAGTACTTC. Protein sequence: CASSFAGQGDEQYF.

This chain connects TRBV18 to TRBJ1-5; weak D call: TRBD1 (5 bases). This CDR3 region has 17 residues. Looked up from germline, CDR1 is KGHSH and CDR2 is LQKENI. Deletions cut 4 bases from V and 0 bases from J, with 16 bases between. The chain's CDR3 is CASSLVPGLDSNQPQHF. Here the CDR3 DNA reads TGTGCCAGCTCACTAGTACCGGGACTCGATAGCAATCAGCCCCAGCATTTT.

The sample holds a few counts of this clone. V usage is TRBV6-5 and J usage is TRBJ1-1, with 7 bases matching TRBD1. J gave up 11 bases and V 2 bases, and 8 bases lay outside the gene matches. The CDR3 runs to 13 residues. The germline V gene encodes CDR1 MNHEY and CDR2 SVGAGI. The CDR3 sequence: CASSYTTGARAFF. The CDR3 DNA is TGTGCCAGCAGTTACACCACAGGGGCGCGGGCTTTCTTT.

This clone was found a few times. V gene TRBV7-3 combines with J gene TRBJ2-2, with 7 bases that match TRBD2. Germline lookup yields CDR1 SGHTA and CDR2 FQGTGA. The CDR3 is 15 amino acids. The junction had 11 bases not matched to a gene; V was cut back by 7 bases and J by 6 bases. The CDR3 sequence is CASTGTGGSAGELFF. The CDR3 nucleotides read TGTGCCAGCACGGGGACGGGAGGTAGCGCCGGGGAGCTGTTTTTT.

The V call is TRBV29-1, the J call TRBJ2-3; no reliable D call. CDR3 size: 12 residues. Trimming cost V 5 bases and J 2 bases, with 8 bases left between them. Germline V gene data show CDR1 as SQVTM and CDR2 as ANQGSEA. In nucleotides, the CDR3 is TGCAGCGTTTGGCCCCCCACAGATACGCAGTATTTT. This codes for CSVWPPTDTQYF.

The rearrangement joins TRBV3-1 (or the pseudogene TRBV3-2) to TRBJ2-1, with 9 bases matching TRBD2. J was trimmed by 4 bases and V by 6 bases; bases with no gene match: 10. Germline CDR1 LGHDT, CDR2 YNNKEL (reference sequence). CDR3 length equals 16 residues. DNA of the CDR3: TGTGCCAGCAGTCCCGGGGCACTAGCGGGTTACAATGAGCAGTTCTTC. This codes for CASSPGALAGYNEQFF.

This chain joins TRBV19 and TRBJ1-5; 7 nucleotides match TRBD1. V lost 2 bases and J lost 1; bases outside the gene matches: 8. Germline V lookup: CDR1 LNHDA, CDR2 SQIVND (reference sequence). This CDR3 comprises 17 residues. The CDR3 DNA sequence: TGTGCCAGTAGTATATATGGCAGGGGGATAAGCAATCAGCCCCAGCATTTT. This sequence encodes CASSIYGRGISNQPQHF.

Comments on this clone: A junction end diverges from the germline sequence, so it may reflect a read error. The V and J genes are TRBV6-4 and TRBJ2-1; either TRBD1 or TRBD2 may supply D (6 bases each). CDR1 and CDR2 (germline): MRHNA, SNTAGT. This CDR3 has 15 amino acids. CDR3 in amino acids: CASRDSGAGYNEQFF. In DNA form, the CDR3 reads TGTGCCAGCAGAGACTCGGGGGCCGGCTACAATGAGCAGTTCTTC.

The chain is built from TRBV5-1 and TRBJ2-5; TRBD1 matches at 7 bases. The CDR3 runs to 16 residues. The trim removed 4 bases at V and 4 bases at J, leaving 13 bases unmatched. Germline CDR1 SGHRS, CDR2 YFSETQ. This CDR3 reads CASSTDRTGRGETQYF. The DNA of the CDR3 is TGCGCCAGCAGCACCGATCGGACAGGCCGGGGAGAGACCCAGTACTTC.

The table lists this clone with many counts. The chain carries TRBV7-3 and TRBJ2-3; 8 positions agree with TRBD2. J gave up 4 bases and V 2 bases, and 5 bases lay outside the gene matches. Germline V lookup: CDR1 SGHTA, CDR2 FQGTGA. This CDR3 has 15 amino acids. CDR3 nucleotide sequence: TGTGCCAGCAGCTTAGCGGGAGGAGGGTCAGATACGCAGTATTTT. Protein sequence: CASSLAGGGSDTQYF.

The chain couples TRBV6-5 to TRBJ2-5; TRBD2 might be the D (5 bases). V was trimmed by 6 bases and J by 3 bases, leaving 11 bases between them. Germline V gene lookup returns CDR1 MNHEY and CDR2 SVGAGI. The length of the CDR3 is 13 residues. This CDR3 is CASSLGLEETQYF. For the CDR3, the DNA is TGTGCCAGCAGCCTCGGACTCGAAGAGACCCAGTACTTC.

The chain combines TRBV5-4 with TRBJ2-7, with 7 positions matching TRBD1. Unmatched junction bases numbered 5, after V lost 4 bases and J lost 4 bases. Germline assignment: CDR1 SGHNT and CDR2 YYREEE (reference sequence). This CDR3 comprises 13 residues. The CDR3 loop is CASSGRDSYEQYF. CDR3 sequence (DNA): TGTGCCAGCAGCGGTAGGGACAGTTACGAGCAGTACTTC.

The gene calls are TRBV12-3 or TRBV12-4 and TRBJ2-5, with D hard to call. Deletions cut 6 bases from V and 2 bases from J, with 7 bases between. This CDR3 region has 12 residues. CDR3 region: CASSWAQETQYF. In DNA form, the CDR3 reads TGTGCCAGCAGCTGGGCTCAAGAGACCCAGTACTTC.

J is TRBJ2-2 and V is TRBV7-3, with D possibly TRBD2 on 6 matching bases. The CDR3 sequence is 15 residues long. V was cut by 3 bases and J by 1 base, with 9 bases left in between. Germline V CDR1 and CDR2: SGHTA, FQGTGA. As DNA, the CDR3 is TGTGCCAGCAGCTTCGGAGCGGGGAACACCGGGGAGCTGTTTTTT. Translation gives CASSFGAGNTGELFF. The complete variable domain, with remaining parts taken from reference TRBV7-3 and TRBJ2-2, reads GAGVSQTPSNKVTEKGKYVELRCDPISGHTALYWYRQSLGQGPEFLIYFQGTGAADDSGLPNDRFFAVRPEGSVSTLKIQRTERGDSAVYLCASSFGAGNTGELFFGEGSRLTVL.

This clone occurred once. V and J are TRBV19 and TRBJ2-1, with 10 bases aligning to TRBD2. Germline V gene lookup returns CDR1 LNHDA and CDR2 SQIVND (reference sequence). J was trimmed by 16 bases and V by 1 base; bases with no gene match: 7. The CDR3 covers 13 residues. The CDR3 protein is CASSIGLAGVAFF. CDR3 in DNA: TGTGCCAGTAGTATAGGGCTAGCGGGAGTCGCATTCTTC.